The present entry profiles one T cell receptor beta chain with its context. What it recognizes is unknown. Other DNA variants within this sample encode the same CDR3. Selected positively for CCR7 and CD45RO-negative, naive CD8 cells excluded terminally differentiated effector memory CD45RA+ cells. Within Nashville, Tennessee resided all donors, each a Caucasian adult. The entry originates in a study of shared clonotypes between healthy human individuals. Study-level points and caveats: Larger estimated richness was generally seen in naive subsets than in memory subsets. Naive CD4 clonotype sharing across a few donors was about 5%.

Assay: immunoSEQ multiplex PCR; the TCRdb copy retains only in-frame clones and omits some. The sample lists 800,000 to 950,000 clones, approximately 97% occurring once. Trimming left V 2 bases short and J 3 bases short, with 11 bases between. The V gene's germline CDR1 is MNHEY and CDR2 SMNVEV (reference sequence). The CDR3 has 14 residues. The material sequenced was naive CD8+ T cells sorted from blood. The receptor's source is a man in his thirties or forties in good health. The rearrangement uses TRBV27 and TRBJ2-7; D remains ambiguous. CDR3 in amino acids: CASSLSRDGYEQYF. CDR3 in DNA: TGTGCCAGCAGTTTAAGTCGCGATGGCTACGAGCAGTACTTC.